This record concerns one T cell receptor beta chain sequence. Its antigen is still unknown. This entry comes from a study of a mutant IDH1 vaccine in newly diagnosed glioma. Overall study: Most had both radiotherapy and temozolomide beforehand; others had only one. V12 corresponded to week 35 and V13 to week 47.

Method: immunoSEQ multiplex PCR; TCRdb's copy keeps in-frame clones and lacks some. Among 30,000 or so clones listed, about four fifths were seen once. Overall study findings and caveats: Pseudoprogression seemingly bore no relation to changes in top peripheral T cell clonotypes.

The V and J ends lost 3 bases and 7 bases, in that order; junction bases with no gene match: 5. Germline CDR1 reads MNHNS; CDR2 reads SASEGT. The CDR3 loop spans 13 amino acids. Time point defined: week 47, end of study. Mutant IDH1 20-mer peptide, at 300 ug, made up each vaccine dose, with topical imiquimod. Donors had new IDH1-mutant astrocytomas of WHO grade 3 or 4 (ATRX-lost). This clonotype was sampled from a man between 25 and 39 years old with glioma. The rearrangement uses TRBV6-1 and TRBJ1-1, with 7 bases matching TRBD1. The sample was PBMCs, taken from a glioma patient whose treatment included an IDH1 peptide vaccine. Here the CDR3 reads CASSEQDRFEAFF. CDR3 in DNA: TGTGCCAGCAGTGAGCAGGACAGGTTTGAAGCTTTCTTT.